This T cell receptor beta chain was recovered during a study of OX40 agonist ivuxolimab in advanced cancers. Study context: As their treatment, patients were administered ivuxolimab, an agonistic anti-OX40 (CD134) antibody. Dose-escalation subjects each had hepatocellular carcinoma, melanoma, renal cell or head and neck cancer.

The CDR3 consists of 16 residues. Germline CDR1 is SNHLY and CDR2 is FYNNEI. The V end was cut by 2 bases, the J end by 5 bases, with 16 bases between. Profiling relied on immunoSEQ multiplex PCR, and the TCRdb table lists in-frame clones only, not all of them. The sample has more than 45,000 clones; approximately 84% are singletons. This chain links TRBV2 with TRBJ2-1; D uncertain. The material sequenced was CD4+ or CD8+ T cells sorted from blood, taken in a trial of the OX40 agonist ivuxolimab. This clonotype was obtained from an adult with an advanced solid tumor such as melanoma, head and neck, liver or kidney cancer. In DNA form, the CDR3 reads TGTGCCAGCAGTGAATACCCCCGAACGATGAACAATGAGCAGTTCTTC. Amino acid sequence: CASSEYPRTMNNEQFF.